The 7 T cell receptor beta chains below were found in one sample sequenced in a study of T cells in narcolepsy. Method: immunoSEQ multiplex PCR; TCRdb's copy keeps in-frame clones and lacks some. The sample yields 25,000 to 40,000 clones, roughly 90% seen once. The sample taken for sequencing was CD45RA- memory CD4+ T cells from PBMCs. The receptor set was obtained from a human donor with narcolepsy.

The chain is built from TRBV5-1 and TRBJ1-1; TRBD1 agrees at 10 bases. The CDR3 contains 13 residues. J gave up 8 bases and V 2 bases, and 3 bases lay outside the gene matches. Germline-derived CDR1 and CDR2 are SGHRS and YFSETQ. The CDR3 DNA reads as TGCGCCAGCAGCTTATGGACAGGGGGAGAAGCTTTCTTT. Its translation is CASSLWTGGEAFF.

The rearrangement uses TRBV5-4 and TRBJ2-7; 8 positions agree with TRBD2. The germline CDR1 and CDR2 sequences are SGHNT and YYREEE (reference sequence). V gave up 0 bases and J gave up 2 bases; unmatched junction bases: 7. The CDR3 has 16 amino acids. CDR3 DNA sequence: TGTGCCAGCAGCTTGGCCGGGGGGGCGGACCCCTACGAGCAGTACTTC. The encoded protein is CASSLAGGADPYEQYF.

Only one count was recorded for this clone. The rearrangement joins TRBV5-1 to TRBJ1-2, with 7 bases fitting TRBD1. V lost 5 bases to trimming and J lost 7 bases; unmatched junction nucleotides: 11. The CDR3 spans 14 residues. Germline-derived CDR1 and CDR2 are SGHRS and YFSETQ. The CDR3: CASSLAGTEGGYTF. DNA for the CDR3: TGCGCCAGCAGTCTCGCCGGGACAGAAGGTGGCTACACCTTC. Full variable domain (missing parts from reference TRBV5-1 and TRBJ1-2): KAGVTQTPRYLIKTRGQQVTLSCSPISGHRSVSWYQQTPGQGLQFLFEYFSETQRNKGNFPGRFSGRQFSNSRSEMNVSTLELGDSALYLCASSLAGTEGGYTFGSGTRLTVV.

The chain carries TRBV5-1 and TRBJ1-6; no definite D call. CDR1 is SGHRS and CDR2 is YFSETQ in the germline V gene. The CDR3 runs to 14 residues. V was cut by 1 base and J by 10 bases, with 12 bases left in between. In nucleotides, the CDR3 is TGCGCCAGCAGCTTGAAGTCAGCGGGATCACCCCTCCACTTT. Translating gives CASSLKSAGSPLHF.

The rearrangement joins TRBV30 to TRBJ1-6, with unresolved D. From germline, CDR1 is GTSNPN and CDR2 SVGIG (reference sequence). V was pared by 4 bases and J by 9 bases, with 16 bases between. The length of the CDR3 is 14 residues. The CDR3 DNA reads as TGTGCCTGGACCACCGTTACGCTCGGTTCACCCCTCCACTTT. Its translation is CAWTTVTLGSPLHF.

The chain uses TRBV1 and TRBJ2-5. TRBV1 counts as a pseudogene. CDR3 size: 16 residues. The CDR3 nucleotides read TGCACCAGCAGCCATCCCCGGGGACGCGACCAAGAGACCCAGTACTTC. Protein: CTSSHPRGRDQETQYF.

The genes are TRBV7-2 and TRBJ1-1; D is possibly TRBD1 (5 bases). The V end was cut by 0 bases, the J end by 7 bases, with 12 bases between. CDR1 SGHTA and CDR2 FQGNSA come from the germline V gene. The CDR3 totals 14 residues. CDR3 DNA sequence: TGTGCCAGCAGCTTAGCAATGGGGGGGGGTGAAGCTTTCTTT. Amino acid sequence: CASSLAMGGGEAFF. Filled out from reference TRBV7-2 and TRBJ1-1, the complete variable domain reads GAGVSQSPSNKVTEKGKDVELRCDPISGHTALYWYRQSLGQGLEFLIYFQGNSAPDKSGLPSDRFSAERTGGSVSTLTIQRTQQEDSAVYLCASSLAMGGGEAFFGQGTRLTVV.